Below, 27 T cell receptor beta chains from the same sample are listed, as sequenced in a study of identical twins. TCRdb fed the 5' RACE reads into MiXCR, producing one record per CDR3 protein. The table includes around 530,000 distinct CDR3 sequences, over 12% detected once. The same sample was also studied in work on yellow fever vaccine responses in identical twins.

Sample: CD4+ T cells sorted from blood. These receptors were collected from a woman under 30 in good health.

This clonotype was observed a handful of times. The V and J genes are TRBV5-1 and TRBJ2-5; D might be TRBD1 (6 bases). The V and J ends lost 7 bases and 4 bases respectively, with 17 bases between them. This CDR3 has 14 residues. Germline values: CDR1 SGHRS, CDR2 YFSETQ. The CDR3 loop is CASRKTGTIETQYF. CDR3 in DNA: TGCGCCAGCCGTAAAACCGGGACAATAGAGACCCAGTACTTC.

The rearrangement uses TRBV12-3 or TRBV12-4 and TRBJ1-5; a weak D match, TRBD1 (6 bases). V shed 6 bases and J shed 2 bases, with 14 bases lying between them. The length of the CDR3 is 15 residues. The CDR3 protein is CASSNGGGGNQPQHF. DNA of the CDR3: TGTGCCAGCAGCAACGGAGGGGGTGGCAATCAGCCCCAGCATTTT.

The chain uses TRBV4-1 and TRBJ2-7; 15 bases align to TRBD2. The V and J ends lost 4 bases and 0 bases, in that order; junction bases with no gene match: 7. The CDR3 has 18 residues. Per the germline V gene, CDR1 is MGHRA and CDR2 is YSYEKL. CDR3 nucleotides: TGCGCCAGCAGCCTCCGGGGACTAGCGGGAGGTATCTCCTACGAGCAGTACTTC. Translated, it gives CASSLRGLAGGISYEQYF.

This clonotype came up a few times. This sequence joins TRBV20-1 and TRBJ2-7; the match to TRBD2 covers 8 bases. The CDR3 runs 14 residues. Unmatched junction bases numbered 6, after V lost 1 base and J lost 4 bases. CDR1 is DFQATT and CDR2 is SNEGSKA in the germline V gene (reference sequence). In DNA, the CDR3 is TGCAGTGCTAGAGTGGGGACTAGTGGGTACGAGCAGTACTTC. Its translation is CSARVGTSGYEQYF.

This clonotype appeared a few times. The chain joins TRBV7-9 to TRBJ1-1; D unresolved. Looked up from germline, CDR1 is SEHNR and CDR2 is FQNEAQ (reference sequence). This CDR3 is built from 12 residues. V lost 1 base, J lost 7 bases, and 7 bases lay in between. CDR3 protein: CASSLDSLEAFF. The CDR3, as DNA: TGTGCCAGCAGCTTAGACAGCCTTGAAGCTTTCTTT.

This rearrangement joins TRBV29-1 to TRBJ2-1; D is possibly TRBD2 (5 bases). Germline assignment: CDR1 SQVTM and CDR2 ANQGSEA. The CDR3 extends over 14 amino acids. Deletions cut 7 bases from V and 6 bases from J, with 19 bases between. DNA of the CDR3: TGCAGCGCCTACAAGGACTCGACGTCCAATGAGCAGTTCTTC. Its protein is CSAYKDSTSNEQFF.

The chain carries TRBV3-1 and TRBJ2-5; D is possibly TRBD2 (6 bases). V lost 6 bases and J lost 0, with 14 bases in between. The CDR3 extends over 15 amino acids. CDR1 and CDR2 (germline): LGHDT, YNNKEL (reference sequence). CDR3 in DNA: TGTGCCAGCAGGGCTCATACGGGGGACCAAGAGACCCAGTACTTC. This encodes CASRAHTGDQETQYF.

J is TRBJ2-1 and V is TRBV20-1, with 7 bases fitting TRBD2. V was pared by 1 base and J by 0 bases, with 6 bases of the junction left unmatched. This CDR3 is 16 amino acids long. CDR1 DFQATT and CDR2 SNEGSKA come from the germline V gene (reference sequence). CDR3 loop: CSARGEGANSYNEQFF. The CDR3 DNA reads TGCAGTGCTAGAGGGGAGGGAGCCAACTCCTACAATGAGCAGTTCTTC.

A few counts support this clonotype. This chain joins TRBV11-2 and TRBJ2-5; D tentatively reads TRBD1 or TRBD2 (5 bases each). Germline V lookup: CDR1 SGHAT, CDR2 FQNNGV. The CDR3 runs 16 residues. V was cut by 2 bases and J by 2 bases, with 15 bases left in between. CDR3 region: CASSLNSGWGQETQYF. Here the CDR3 DNA reads TGTGCCAGCAGCTTAAATTCAGGGTGGGGGCAAGAGACCCAGTACTTC.

Note on this clonotype: A much larger clonotype is one base distant, so this may be a read error. This CDR3 reads CASSLYWNTEAFF. The DNA of the CDR3 is TGTGCCAGCAGTTTATACTGGAACACTGAAGCTTTCTTT. The chain uses TRBV27 and TRBJ1-1; no clear D gene. The CDR3 is 13 amino acids. Germline V lookup: CDR1 MNHEY, CDR2 SMNVEV (reference sequence). Trimming stripped 1 base from V and 1 base from J, with 4 bases between.

This chain uses TRBV6-5 with TRBJ2-1; D is possibly TRBD1 (6 bases). Trimming took off 2 bases at V and 2 bases at J, with 10 bases between the two ends. The CDR3 has 15 residues. Per germline, CDR1 MNHEY and CDR2 SVGAGI. As DNA, the CDR3 is TGTGCCAGCAGTTACAAGGGACAAACCTACAATGAGCAGTTCTTC. Amino acids: CASSYKGQTYNEQFF.

In this sample, this clonotype turned up a few times. The chain uses TRBV4-1 and TRBJ1-4; D is undetermined. Trimming removed 4 bases from V and 4 bases from J, with 7 bases in between. The CDR3 consists of 13 residues. CDR1 is MGHRA and CDR2 is YSYEKL in the germline V gene. DNA of the CDR3: TGCGCCAGCAGCCCCCTGATTAATGAAAAACTGTTTTTT. This encodes CASSPLINEKLFF.

In this sample, this clonotype turned up a few times. The rearrangement uses TRBV25-1 and TRBJ2-3; a possible D gene is TRBD1 (6 bases). Germline V lookup: CDR1 MGHDK, CDR2 SYGVNS. This CDR3 has 15 amino acids. The germline V and J ends were trimmed by 0 bases and 0 bases, with 7 bases remaining between them. CDR3 bases: TGTGCCAGCAGTGAATACAGGGGAAGCACAGATACGCAGTATTTT. Encoded protein: CASSEYRGSTDTQYF.

This chain joins TRBV20-1 and TRBJ2-5; possibly TRBD1 for D (5 bases). Germline V gene data show CDR1 as DFQATT and CDR2 as SNEGSKA (reference sequence). The CDR3 length is 12 residues. V was cut by 6 bases and J by 2 bases, with 10 bases left in between. The CDR3 nucleotides are TGCAGTGCCGGTAGACAGCAAGAGACCCAGTACTTC. Translation: CSAGRQQETQYF.

The chain uses TRBV12-3 or TRBV12-4 and TRBJ2-2; 10 bases are a match to TRBD2. The CDR3 sequence is 18 residues long. Losses at the gene ends were 5 bases for V and 6 bases for J; bases not matched to a gene: 15. This CDR3 reads CASSAGALAGVVPGELFF. In nucleotides, the CDR3 is TGTGCCAGCAGTGCGGGGGCCCTAGCGGGAGTTGTTCCCGGGGAGCTGTTTTTT.

The chain employs TRBV5-1 and TRBJ2-2; D is unresolved. Trimming cost V 0 bases and J 0 bases, with 9 bases left between them. The CDR3 loop spans 16 amino acids. The germline V gene has CDR1 SGHRS and CDR2 YFSETQ. In nucleotides, the CDR3 is TGCGCCAGCAGCTTGGCCCTGGCAGCGAACACCGGGGAGCTGTTTTTT. Amino acids: CASSLALAANTGELFF.

V gene TRBV10-2 combines with J gene TRBJ2-7, with 8 bases identical to TRBD2. The CDR3 covers 15 residues. Germline V gene sequence: CDR1 WSHSY, CDR2 SAAADI. V gave up 3 bases and J gave up 0 bases; unmatched junction bases: 4. CDR3 DNA sequence: TGCGCCAGCAGTGATTTCGCGGGGGGCTCCTACGAGCAGTACGTC. This codes for CASSDFAGGSYEQYV.

This clonotype appeared many times. The chain is built from TRBV5-1 and TRBJ2-1; 9 bases are a match to TRBD2. The CDR3 extends over 15 amino acids. Trimming took 5 bases from V and 8 from J; bases not matched to a gene: 11. Germline V gives CDR1 SGHRS, CDR2 YFSETQ. CDR3 sequence: CASRNVAGESHEQFF. For the CDR3, the DNA is TGCGCCAGCAGAAACGTAGCGGGAGAGTCCCATGAGCAGTTCTTC.

The rearrangement uses TRBV11-1 and TRBJ2-3; 7 nucleotides line up with TRBD2. Looked up from germline, CDR1 is SGHAT and CDR2 is FQDESV (reference sequence). CDR3 size: 18 residues. The trim removed 2 bases at V and 2 bases at J, leaving 13 bases unmatched. This chain's CDR3 is CASSLSQTVGGNTDTQYF. The CDR3 DNA follows: TGTGCCAGCAGCTTAAGTCAAACCGTCGGGGGGAACACAGATACGCAGTATTTT.

This chain links TRBV20-1 with TRBJ2-3, with D possibly being TRBD1 (6 bases). Trimming shortened V by 3 bases and J by 6 bases, and 22 bases separated the two germline ends. CDR3 length: 16 amino acids. Germline V gives CDR1 DFQATT, CDR2 SNEGSKA (reference sequence). The CDR3 coding sequence is TGCAGTGCTAGGCCGGGACATTGGAAGAAATTGGATACGCAGTATTTT. It is translated as CSARPGHWKKLDTQYF.

V and J are TRBV3-1 and TRBJ2-2; 8 bases align to TRBD1. Germline V gives CDR1 LGHDT, CDR2 YNNKEL (reference sequence). This CDR3 has 16 amino acids. V was pared by 4 bases and J by 1 base, with 5 bases of the junction left unmatched. CDR3 in DNA: TGTGCCAGCAGCCTCCAGGGGGCGAGGAACACCGGGGAGCTGTTTTTT. This sequence encodes CASSLQGARNTGELFF.

This clonotype was found a few times. The chain couples TRBV20-1 to TRBJ2-3, with 12 bases matching TRBD2. In germline, CDR1 is DFQATT, CDR2 SNEGSKA (reference sequence). The CDR3 contains 14 residues. The ends lost 6 bases at V and 6 bases at J; junction bases unmatched: 7. CDR3 bases: TGCAGTGCCCCGAGACTAGCGGGGGAGGATACGCAGTATTTT. It encodes CSAPRLAGEDTQYF.

This chain connects TRBV29-1 to TRBJ2-3; D perhaps matches TRBD1 (5 bases). Germline V gene lookup returns CDR1 SQVTM and CDR2 ANQGSEA. Trimming removed 5 bases at V and 0 bases at J, with 15 bases between. This CDR3 has 15 residues. CDR3 sequence reads: CSVRKGSTSTDTQYF. The CDR3 nucleotides read TGCAGCGTTCGTAAGGGGTCAACTAGCACAGATACGCAGTATTTT.

This clonotype came up a few times. The chain combines TRBV12-3 or TRBV12-4 with TRBJ2-5, with TRBD1 as a possible D gene (6 bases). Trimming shortened V by 4 bases and J by 5 bases, and 14 bases separated the two germline ends. The CDR3 length is 14 residues. The CDR3 DNA reads as TGTGCCAGCAGTTATCACAGGGATTCGGAGACCCAGTACTTC. Translation gives CASSYHRDSETQYF.

This clonotype was detected only a few times. The rearrangement links TRBV11-1 to TRBJ2-1; D perhaps matches TRBD1 (5 bases). Trimming shortened V by 5 bases and J by 1 base, and 18 bases separated the two germline ends. Germline V gene lookup returns CDR1 SGHAT and CDR2 FQDESV (reference sequence). The CDR3 length is 17 residues. In DNA form, the CDR3 reads TGTGCCAGCAGCCTCAAGGGGTTGGCACCGTCCTACAATGAGCAGTTCTTC. Its protein is CASSLKGLAPSYNEQFF. The full variable domain, completed using reference TRBV11-1 and TRBJ2-1, is EAEVAQSPRYKITEKSQAVAFWCDPISGHATLYWYRQILGQGPELLVQFQDESVVDDSQLPKDRFSAERLKGVDSTLKIQPAELGDSAMYLCASSLKGLAPSYNEQFFGPGTRLTVL.

The sample holds a few counts of this clonotype. The V call is TRBV6-2 or TRBV6-3, the J call TRBJ2-7; D unclear. Trimming pared 6 bases from V and 2 bases from J, leaving 17 bases between. Germline assignment: CDR1 MNHEY and CDR2 SVGEGT. This CDR3 comprises 15 residues. The CDR3, as DNA: TGTGCCAGCAGCGCCATGGGGATCCCCACCTACGAGCAGTACGTC. It encodes CASSAMGIPTYEQYV.

This chain joins TRBV5-5 and TRBJ2-2; 7 bases line up with TRBD2. With 6 bases clipped from V and 4 bases from J, the junction kept 9 bases outside the gene matches. Germline V gene sequence: CDR1 SGHKS, CDR2 YYEKEE (reference sequence). The CDR3 loop spans 15 amino acids. CDR3 amino acids: CASNLGGSGTGELFF. CDR3 nucleotide sequence: TGTGCCAGCAACCTGGGCGGGAGCGGCACCGGGGAGCTGTTTTTT.